This passage covers 28 T cell receptor beta chains from one sample sequenced in a study of T cell responses to AZD1222 COVID-19 vaccine. Data came from immunoSEQ multiplex PCR; TCRdb stores just in-frame clones and leaves some out. The table shows some 96,000 clones, with around 89% occurring only once. The material was peripheral blood, obtained on day 0 of AZD1222 vaccination. The source of these receptors is an adult in good health.

This chain joins TRBV5-1 and TRBJ2-7, with D perhaps TRBD1 (6 bases). Germline V lookup: CDR1 SGHRS, CDR2 YFSETQ. The length of the CDR3 is 13 residues. The germline V and J ends were trimmed by 0 bases and 8 bases, with 12 bases remaining between them. DNA for the CDR3: TGCGCCAGCAGCTTGGCGAGTAGGGACAAGCAGTACTTC. This codes for CASSLASRDKQYF.

This clone was counted a few times. The chain recombines TRBV11-2 with TRBJ2-3, with D perhaps TRBD2 (6 bases). The germline V gene encodes CDR1 SGHAT and CDR2 FQNNGV. Between the trimmed V and J ends, which lost 5 bases and 1 base, there was a span of 13 bases. This CDR3 is 15 amino acids long. This CDR3 reads CASSQSGSRTDTQYF. CDR3 DNA: TGTGCCAGCAGCCAGAGCGGGTCCCGCACAGATACGCAGTATTTT.

The chain carries TRBV28 and TRBJ1-1; no clear D gene. The V gene's germline CDR1 is MDHEN and CDR2 SYDVKM. V was trimmed by 7 bases and J by 3 bases, leaving 9 bases between them. CDR3 size: 12 residues. DNA for the CDR3: TGTGCCAGCACCCCGGCAGACACTGAAGCTTTCTTT. It specifies CASTPADTEAFF.

The V gene is TRBV29-1, the J gene TRBJ2-5; 8 nucleotides agree with TRBD2. With V trimmed by 3 bases and J by 1 base, 13 bases remained unmatched. Germline V gives CDR1 SQVTM, CDR2 ANQGSEA. The CDR3 is 17 residues long. CDR3 DNA sequence: TGCAGCGTTGAGAGGACCGGGACTAGGATCGTCCAAGAGACCCAGTACTTC. Its translation is CSVERTGTRIVQETQYF.

The rearrangement joins TRBV29-1 to TRBJ2-1; 9 nucleotides align to TRBD1. The CDR3 has 15 residues. Germline V gene data show CDR1 as SQVTM and CDR2 as ANQGSEA. After removal of 6 bases from V and 2 bases from J, the junction contained 8 bases not matched to a gene. CDR3 protein: CSVYAGTGTYNEQFF. The CDR3 region has the DNA TGCAGCGTGTACGCTGGGACAGGGACCTACAATGAGCAGTTCTTC.

This chain connects TRBV7-9 to TRBJ2-1; tentatively, D is TRBD2 (7 bases). This CDR3 region has 14 residues. Germline values: CDR1 SEHNR, CDR2 FQNEAQ (reference sequence). V was trimmed by 1 base and J by 8 bases, leaving 12 bases between them. CDR3 sequence (DNA): TGTGCCAGCAGCTTAGAGGGGGGAGGGTATGAGCAGTTCTTC. Its translation is CASSLEGGGYEQFF.

CDR3 protein: CASSLDFSMGGTGQPQHF. The CDR3 DNA reads as TGTGCCAGCAGCTTGGACTTTTCGATGGGGGGGACGGGGCAGCCCCAGCATTTT. The chain is built from TRBV5-5 and TRBJ1-5; a possible D gene is TRBD1 (5 bases). The CDR3 covers 18 residues. Trimming left V 0 bases short and J 7 bases short, with 23 bases between. Germline lookup yields CDR1 SGHKS and CDR2 YYEKEE (reference sequence). The variable domain in full, completed from reference TRBV5-5 and TRBJ1-5, reads DAGVTQSPTHLIKTRGQQVTLRCSPISGHKSVSWYQQVLGQGPQFIFQYYEKEERGRGNFPDRFSARQFPNYSSELNVNALLLGDSALYLCASSLDFSMGGTGQPQHFGDGTRLSIL.

V usage is TRBV5-1 and J usage is TRBJ1-2, with TRBD1 identical over 9 bases. This CDR3 region has 15 residues. Trimming at V came to 0 bases and at J to 5 bases, leaving 5 bases not matched to a gene. The germline gives CDR1 SGHRS, CDR2 YFSETQ. The CDR3 loop reads CASSLDTGGKYGYTF. As DNA, the CDR3 is TGCGCCAGCAGCTTGGATACAGGGGGCAAGTATGGCTACACCTTC.

The chain couples TRBV6-1 to TRBJ2-7, with 14 bases identical to TRBD2. Unmatched junction bases numbered 6, after V lost 3 bases and J lost 5 bases. The CDR3 loop spans 16 amino acids. Germline V gives CDR1 MNHNS, CDR2 SASEGT. The CDR3 loop reads CASSERLAGGGHEQYF. As DNA, the CDR3 is TGTGCCAGCAGTGAGCGACTAGCGGGAGGGGGGCACGAGCAGTACTTC.

V and J are TRBV28 and TRBJ2-7; D gene uncertain. V lost 2 bases and J lost 0, with 8 bases in between. This CDR3 region has 14 residues. CDR1 and CDR2 (germline): MDHEN, SYDVKM. For the CDR3, the DNA is TGTGCCAGCAGTTTAGCGACCGTCTCCTACGAGCAGTACTTC. It specifies CASSLATVSYEQYF.

The chain is built from TRBV14 and TRBJ1-1; D perhaps matches TRBD1 (5 bases). This CDR3 is built from 13 residues. In germline, CDR1 is SGHDN, CDR2 FVKESK. V lost 4 bases to trimming and J lost 10 bases, with 16 bases between them. The CDR3 DNA reads TGTGCCAGCAGCCTACAGGAAACAACAACAGCTTTCTTT. Amino acids: CASSLQETTTAFF.

The V and J genes are TRBV28 and TRBJ2-1; unclear D gene. The CDR3 has 12 residues. The germline CDR1 and CDR2 sequences are MDHEN and SYDVKM. Trimming removed 1 base from V and 7 bases from J, with 5 bases in between. CDR3 loop: CASSLSDNEQFF. CDR3 nucleotide sequence: TGTGCCAGCAGTTTATCAGATAATGAGCAGTTCTTC.

The chain uses TRBV5-1 and TRBJ2-7; 8 nucleotides align to TRBD2. V shed 0 bases, J shed 0 bases, and the junction held 2 bases outside the gene matches. The CDR3 sequence is 15 residues long. Germline V lookup: CDR1 SGHRS, CDR2 YFSETQ. The CDR3 region has the DNA TGCGCCAGCAGCTTGGGAAGCGGGAGCTCCTACGAGCAGTACTTC. The encoded protein is CASSLGSGSSYEQYF. Variable domain in full (rest from reference TRBV5-1 and TRBJ2-7): KAGVTQTPRYLIKTRGQQVTLSCSPISGHRSVSWYQQTPGQGLQFLFEYFSETQRNKGNFPGRFSGRQFSNSRSEMNVSTLELGDSALYLCASSLGSGSSYEQYFGPGTRLTVT.

The V gene is TRBV29-1, the J gene TRBJ2-1; TRBD2 might be the D (5 bases). V lost 6 bases to trimming and J lost 9 bases, with 18 bases between them. From germline, CDR1 is SQVTM and CDR2 ANQGSEA. The CDR3 has 13 residues. The CDR3 spells CSVTGPSGGEQFF. Here the CDR3 DNA reads TGCAGCGTAACCGGGCCGAGCGGCGGTGAGCAGTTCTTC.

The chain is built from TRBV7-2 and TRBJ1-2, with D tentatively TRBD1 (5 bases). Trimming removed 3 bases at V and 7 bases at J, with 15 bases between. This CDR3 has 14 residues. CDR1 and CDR2 (germline): SGHTA, FQGNSA. This CDR3 is CASSFREFSSGYTF. CDR3 in DNA: TGTGCCAGCAGCTTCAGGGAATTTTCATCTGGCTACACCTTC.

The gene calls are TRBV28 and TRBJ2-6; possibly TRBD1 for D (5 bases). Trimming took off 7 bases at V and 2 bases at J, with 18 bases between the two ends. The CDR3 is 17 amino acids. CDR1 is MDHEN, CDR2 SYDVKM, per germline. The CDR3: CASTKGTGTTGANVLTF. The CDR3 DNA is TGTGCCAGCACCAAAGGAACAGGTACCACTGGGGCCAACGTCCTGACTTTC.

The V and J genes are TRBV5-4 and TRBJ2-5; TRBD2 is a possible D gene (5 bases). Germline V gives CDR1 SGHNT, CDR2 YYREEE (reference sequence). Trimming stripped 2 bases from V and 0 bases from J, with 14 bases between. CDR3 length equals 16 residues. The CDR3 DNA reads as TGTGCCAGCAGCTTATTACTAAGAGGGAACCAAGAGACCCAGTACTTC. Protein: CASSLLLRGNQETQYF. Full variable domain (outside the CDR3, taken from reference TRBV5-4 and TRBJ2-5): ETGVTQSPTHLIKTRGQQVTLRCSSQSGHNTVSWYQQALGQGPQFIFQYYREEENGRGNFPPRFSGLQFPNYSSELNVNALELDDSALYLCASSLLLRGNQETQYFGPGTRLLVL.

The J gene is TRBJ2-7, the V gene TRBV12-3 or TRBV12-4; TRBD2 is a possible D gene (5 bases). V lost 6 bases and J lost 2, with 11 bases in between. The CDR3 sequence is 13 residues long. CDR3 loop: CASSPRVAYEQYF. CDR3 coding DNA: TGTGCCAGCAGCCCGAGGGTCGCCTACGAGCAGTACTTC.

This clone has a handful of counts. The V call is TRBV7-2, the J call TRBJ2-7; 8 bases align to TRBD1. This CDR3 has 15 residues. V lost 5 bases to trimming and J lost 4 bases; unmatched junction nucleotides: 10. Looked up from germline, CDR1 is SGHTA and CDR2 is FQGNSA. CDR3 in amino acids: CASSPTGQGLYEQYF. For the CDR3, the DNA is TGTGCCAGCAGCCCCACCGGACAGGGATTATACGAGCAGTACTTC.

V and J are TRBV7-8 and TRBJ1-6, with D maybe TRBD1 (6 bases). The germline CDR1 and CDR2 sequences are SGHVS and FQNEAQ. This CDR3 contains 15 residues. Trimming stripped 5 bases from V and 7 bases from J, with 15 bases between. CDR3 sequence (DNA): TGTGCCAGCAGCCGACCGTCAGGGGAAAATTCACCCCTCCACTTT. This translates into CASSRPSGENSPLHF.

The genes are TRBV28 and TRBJ2-7; 14 bases are a match to TRBD2. V gave up 4 bases and J gave up 0 bases; unmatched junction bases: 8. Germline lookup yields CDR1 MDHEN and CDR2 SYDVKM. The CDR3 extends over 18 amino acids. CDR3 DNA sequence: TGTGCCAGCAGTTCAGGACTAGCGGGAGGCCTATACTCCTACGAGCAGTACTTC. It specifies CASSSGLAGGLYSYEQYF.

The chain employs TRBV30 and TRBJ1-1, with 7 bases identical to TRBD1. V dropped 0 bases and J dropped 1; count of bases not matched to a gene: 8. The CDR3 extends over 16 amino acids. Germline-derived CDR1 and CDR2 are GTSNPN and SVGIG (reference sequence). CDR3 amino acids: CAWSVRGGFENTEAFF. The CDR3 DNA sequence: TGTGCCTGGAGTGTACGAGGGGGCTTTGAGAACACTGAAGCTTTCTTT.

This clone was observed a single time. The CDR3 reads CSGVEGTNYGYTF. CDR3 DNA: TGCAGCGGAGTTGAAGGAACTAACTATGGCTACACCTTC. The chain links TRBV29-1 to TRBJ1-2, with D hard to call. This CDR3 is built from 13 residues. Germline V gene data show CDR1 as SQVTM and CDR2 as ANQGSEA. The germline V and J ends were trimmed by 7 bases and 0 bases, with 12 bases remaining between them. Filled out from reference TRBV29-1 and TRBJ1-2, the complete variable domain reads SAVISQKPSRDICQRGTSLTIQCQVDSQVTMMFWYRQQPGQSLTLIATANQGSEATYESGFVIDKFPISRPNLTFSTLTVSNMSPEDSSIYLCSGVEGTNYGYTFGSGTRLTVV.

V gene TRBV5-8 combines with J gene TRBJ1-4; no reliable D call. The CDR3 runs 13 residues. The germline V and J ends were trimmed by 6 bases and 6 bases, with 12 bases remaining between them. Germline V gene sequence: CDR1 SGHTS, CDR2 YDEGEE. CDR3 amino acids: CASNGLRHEKLFF. The CDR3 DNA reads TGTGCCAGCAACGGGCTGCGGCATGAAAAACTGTTTTTT.

In its sample, this clone was seen a few times. The chain is built from TRBV10-3 and TRBJ2-1; 8 nucleotides match TRBD2. Germline V gene sequence: CDR1 ENHRY, CDR2 SYGVKD. The length of the CDR3 is 14 residues. Unmatched junction bases numbered 12, after V lost 9 bases and J lost 8 bases. CDR3 nucleotides: TGTGCCATTCTTCGGGAGGGCGCTTCGCATGAGCAGTTCTTC. It codes for CAILREGASHEQFF.

The CDR3 DNA sequence: TGTGCCAGTAGTATACAGGGGGCTGGTCAGCCCCAGCATTTT. It codes for CASSIQGAGQPQHF. The chain combines TRBV19 with TRBJ1-5; 8 bases match TRBD1. The CDR3 runs 14 residues. Germline V gene lookup returns CDR1 LNHDA and CDR2 SQIVND (reference sequence). V was pared by 2 bases and J by 6 bases, with 3 bases of the junction left unmatched.

This chain joins TRBV3-1 (or the pseudogene TRBV3-2) and TRBJ1-2; no definite D call. Per germline, CDR1 LGHDT and CDR2 YNNKEL (reference sequence). CDR3 length equals 16 residues. V was cut by 1 base and J by 4 bases, with 16 bases left in between. The CDR3 bases are TGTGCCAGCAGCCAAGTGGTCCTAGGAGGTACCTATGGCTACACCTTC. This codes for CASSQVVLGGTYGYTF.

This clone was recorded only once. The CDR3 is CASRTRNSPLHF. In DNA, the CDR3 is TGTGCCAGCAGGACACGGAATTCACCCCTCCACTTT. V is TRBV28 and J is TRBJ1-6; D unresolved. The CDR3 is 12 amino acids. Germline assignment: CDR1 MDHEN and CDR2 SYDVKM. V lost 6 bases and J lost 7, with 7 bases in between.